This T cell receptor (beta chain) was sequenced for a study of regulatory T cells in long-lasting Graves disease. Time point denoted: newly diagnosed GD, antithyroid drugs for less than 3 months. PBMCs provided the RNA from which the TCR library was made. EDTA tubes collected roughly 9.6 milliliters of peripheral blood. TCR beta libraries were built with iRepertoire HTBI primers and Arm-PCR of CDR3 regions. One entry per CDR3 protein, called by TCRdb with MiXCR from the multiplex PCR reads. The sample holds roughly 420,000 distinct CDR3 sequences; roughly 15% are singletons and the top ten take 23%. Germline CDR1 reads MNHEY; CDR2 reads SMNVEV (reference sequence). The CDR3 is 14 residues long. The ends were cut back, 5 bases at V and 5 bases at J, with 13 bases in the middle. This clonotype was found many times. These data were also reused for a study on T cells in Graves' hyperthyroidism and ophthalmopathy. From that study: Researchers ran a first-round RT-PCR on the TCR CDR3 using the HTBI primer set.

The rearrangement links TRBV27 to TRBJ1-5; weak D call: TRBD1 (6 bases). The receptor was isolated from a woman between 18 and 29 years old with Graves disease. This specimen was peripheral blood mononuclear cells (PBMCs), taken at new diagnosis, from a patient treated with antithyroid drugs. This CDR3 reads CASSVTGSYQPQHF. The CDR3 nucleotides are TGTGCCAGCAGTGTTACAGGGAGCTATCAGCCCCAGCATTTT.